This T cell receptor (beta chain) was identified during a study of T cells after yellow fever vaccination. Study-level points and caveats: At around 96% for CD4 and 88% for CD8, most primary-vaccination clones showed up again after the booster.

Between the trimmed V and J ends, which lost 5 bases and 2 bases, there was a span of 12 bases. The CDR3 sequence is 13 residues long. Germline-derived CDR1 and CDR2 are DFQATT and SNEGSKA (reference sequence). Generation of TCR cDNA used 5'RACE template switching (which added a universal primer site and UMIs). Each CDR3 protein is one row after TCRdb ran MiXCR on the 5' RACE reads. The repertoire includes more than 300,000 distinct CDR3 sequences, 3.5% to 4.5% of them detected once, and roughly a fifth sits in the top ten. This clonotype was picked up a small number of times. Its antigen is not known.

The V call is TRBV20-1, the J call TRBJ2-5, with D possibly TRBD2 on 6 matching bases. This TCR was sampled from a young man who received the YFV17D yellow fever vaccine. The sample was PBMCs, taken 15 days after the yellow fever booster vaccination. The CDR3 region is CSAGTDVQETQYF. Written as DNA, the CDR3 is TGCAGTGCTGGGACTGACGTGCAAGAGACCCAGTACTTC.